This entry concerns a single T cell receptor (beta chain). The antigen is undetermined. These data come from a study of OX40 agonist ivuxolimab in advanced cancers. Study results and limitations: Partial responders treated at 0.1-3.0 mg/kg exhibited clonal expansion among the lowest measured. Low normalized T-cell clonal expansion also characterized some of the nonresponders. At doses 0.1 to 3.0 mg/kg, CD4+ and CD8+ clones expanded.

V lost 6 bases and J 6 bases, leaving 13 bases between the germline ends. The length of the CDR3 is 13 residues. Germline CDR1 and CDR2: SGHKS and YYEKEE (reference sequence). Assay: immunoSEQ multiplex PCR; the TCRdb copy retains only in-frame clones and omits some. Of roughly 64,000 clones in the sample, around 84% are singletons; the top ten hold around 3%. The source was CD4+ or CD8+ T cells sorted from blood, collected in a trial of the OX40 agonist ivuxolimab. This chain connects TRBV5-5 to TRBJ2-1, with a tentative D call TRBD1 (6 bases). This sequence originates from an adult with an advanced solid tumor such as melanoma, head and neck, liver or kidney cancer. This CDR3 reads CASTEQGSNEQFF. CDR3 coding DNA: TGTGCCAGCACCGAACAGGGATCCAATGAGCAGTTCTTC.